Below are 23 T cell receptor beta chains sequenced from a single sample in a study of molecular identifiers for immune sequencing clone quantification. TCRdb itself ran the PCR reads through MiXCR, one entry per CDR3 protein. Of 300,000 to 400,000 distinct CDR3 sequences in the sample, about a fifth were seen once. Sequencing was performed on naive CD8+ T cells from blood, with Jurkat cell RNA spiked in. The subset here: FACS-sorted CD8+CD4-CCR7+CD45RA+ naive T cells. These receptors all stem from a human donor in good health. Some libraries in this study had Jurkat cell RNA spiked in.

Of note for this clonotype: A much larger clone differs by one base, so this may be a read error. V usage is TRBV7-9 and J usage is TRBJ2-5; 8 bases are shared with TRBD2. Germline CDR1 SEHNR, CDR2 FQNEAQ (reference sequence). The CDR3 covers 18 residues. CDR3 residues: CASSLDWGNSGDQETLYF. Here the CDR3 DNA reads TGTGCCAGCAGCTTAGATTGGGGAAATAGCGGGGACCAAGAGACCCTGTACTTC. The entire variable domain, with the rest obtained from reference TRBV7-9 and TRBJ2-5, is as follows: DTGVSQNPRHKITKRGQNVTFRCDPISEHNRLYWYRQTLGQGPEFLTYFQNEAQLEKSRLLSDRFSAERPKGSFSTLEIQRTEQGDSAMYLCASSLDWGNSGDQETLYFGPGTRLLVL.

The chain uses TRBV30 and TRBJ1-1, with 7 nucleotides matching TRBD1. V shed 4 bases and J 1 base; nucleotides not matched to a gene: 9. The CDR3 has 15 residues. In germline, CDR1 is GTSNPN, CDR2 SVGIG (reference sequence). The CDR3 protein is CAWTTGASSNTEAFF. CDR3 DNA: TGTGCCTGGACAACAGGGGCGAGTTCGAACACTGAAGCTTTCTTT.

The rearrangement uses TRBV29-1 and TRBJ2-3; D gene ambiguous. TRBJ1-5 explains the end of the DNA better; the J call may be wrong. Germline values: CDR1 SQVTM, CDR2 ANQGSEA. The CDR3 consists of 17 residues. CDR3 coding DNA: TGCAGCGTCTCCGGTGTTGCAAACGTCGCTAGCACAGATACGCAGCATTTT. It codes for CSVSGVANVASTDTQHF.

This clonotype came up many times. The V and J genes are TRBV20-1 and TRBJ1-6, with TRBD1 matching over 10 bases. Germline CDR1 DFQATT, CDR2 SNEGSKA (reference sequence). The length of the CDR3 is 17 residues. V lost 4 bases and J lost 13; bases outside the gene matches: 19. The CDR3 DNA reads TGCAGTGCTACTTCCGGGACAGGGGTCCTCAAATTCGGCCCCCTCCACTTT. It translates to CSATSGTGVLKFGPLHF.

The sample holds a few counts of this clonotype. One base away lies a much larger clone, so this may be a sequencing read error. V is TRBV6-6 and J is TRBJ2-3; no reliable D call. Germline CDR1 MNHNY, CDR2 SVGAGI (reference sequence). The CDR3 covers 14 residues. The CDR3 spells CAGSYSRGDDTQYF. The CDR3 nucleotides are TGTGCCGGCAGTTACTCAAGAGGAGACGATACGCAGTATTTT.

On this clonotype itself: A much bigger clone sits one base away, suggesting this may be a read error. This chain uses TRBV29-1 with TRBJ2-1, with TRBD2 matching 10 bases. V trimming: 6 bases; J trimming: 4 bases; junction bases outside the gene matches: 21. The CDR3 is made up of 19 amino acids. Germline values: CDR1 SQVTM, CDR2 ANQGSEA. The CDR3 reads CSVQAGGASGGRGYNEQFF. The CDR3 DNA follows: TGCAGCGTCCAAGCGGGGGGGGCTAGCGGGGGACGGGGATACAATGAGCAGTTCTTC.

This clonotype was detected ten times or more. The CDR3 protein is CASSPERGHEQFF. The CDR3 DNA reads as TGTGCCAGCAGCCCCGAAAGGGGCCATGAGCAGTTCTTC. This chain joins TRBV7-8 and TRBJ2-1; D might be TRBD1 (5 bases). This CDR3 contains 13 residues. Germline CDR1 SGHVS, CDR2 FQNEAQ. Trimming removed 5 bases from V and 8 bases from J, with 13 bases in between.

The chain has TRBV29-1 and TRBJ1-1, with 12 bases that match TRBD1. The CDR3 sequence is 14 residues long. Germline V CDR1 and CDR2: SQVTM, ANQGSEA. CDR3 DNA sequence: TGCACTACCGGGACAGGGGGCTCAGGCACTGAAGCTTTCTTT. Translation gives CTTGTGGSGTEAFF.

This clonotype was detected ten times or more. The chain couples TRBV25-1 to TRBJ1-1; unclear D gene. Trimming left V 1 base short and J 5 bases short, with 17 bases between. Germline V lookup: CDR1 MGHDK, CDR2 SYGVNS. The CDR3 loop spans 16 amino acids. CDR3: CASSESEFKWRTEAFF. The CDR3 nucleotides are TGTGCCAGCAGTGAATCTGAATTTAAATGGAGGACTGAAGCTTTCTTT.

About this clonotype: At one end the junction does not follow the germline gene, possibly because of a read error. CDR3 in amino acids: CAWSPGSYNSPLHF. The CDR3 region has the DNA TGTGCCTGGAGTCCCGGGTCCTACAATTCACCCCTCCACTTT. J is TRBJ1-6 and V is TRBV30; D unresolved. The CDR3 contains 14 residues. Germline lookup yields CDR1 GTSNPN and CDR2 SVGIG (reference sequence). Full variable domain (outside the CDR3, taken from reference TRBV30 and TRBJ1-6): SQTIHQWPATLVQPVGSPLSLECTVEGTSNPNLYWYRQAAGRGLQLLFYSVGIGQISSEVPQNLSASRPQDRQFILSSKKLLLSDSGFYLCAWSPGSYNSPLHFGNGTRLTVT.

This clonotype showed up just a few times. The CDR3 sequence: CASSPGTSELNEQYF. The CDR3 DNA reads TGTGCCAGCAGCCCCGGGACTAGCGAGTTGAACGAGCAGTACTTC. The gene calls are TRBV5-8 and TRBJ2-7; 10 bases match TRBD2. Germline trimming cut 4 bases from V and 5 bases from J; bases unmatched to any gene: 9. This CDR3 region has 15 residues. Germline CDR1 is SGHTS and CDR2 is YDEGEE.

This clonotype was observed a few times. The chain recombines TRBV9 with TRBJ2-5, with 7 bases fitting TRBD1. This CDR3 region has 12 residues. With V trimmed by 6 bases and J by 5 bases, 4 bases remained unmatched. The germline CDR1 and CDR2 sequences are SGDLS and YYNGEE. The CDR3 region is CASKGAEETQYF. The CDR3 nucleotides read TGTGCCAGCAAGGGGGCCGAGGAGACCCAGTACTTC.

This clonotype is a singleton in its sample. A much larger clone lies a single base off, so this may be a read error. The missing conserved phenylalanine or tryptophan at the end of this CDR3 makes a read error likely. This sequence joins TRBV27 and TRBJ1-1, with TRBD1 matching over 7 bases. The CDR3 loop spans 15 amino acids. The junction had 20 bases not matched to a gene; V was cut back by 8 bases and J by 11 bases. The germline V gene has CDR1 MNHEY and CDR2 SMNVEV (reference sequence). The CDR3 region has the DNA TGTGCCAGCTCCACCGACAGGGATCCTCAAGAGCGGGCTTTCTCT. It is translated as CASSTDRDPQERAFS.

Ten or more counts support this clonotype. J is TRBJ1-2 and V is TRBV29-1; TRBD1 matches 12 bases. With 6 bases clipped from V and 5 bases from J, the junction kept 4 bases outside the gene matches. The germline V gene has CDR1 SQVTM and CDR2 ANQGSEA. The CDR3 totals 13 residues. This chain's CDR3 is CSVGDRGQYGYTF. The DNA for the CDR3 is TGCAGCGTAGGGGACAGGGGGCAATATGGCTACACCTTC.

This chain joins TRBV4-2 and TRBJ2-7; D gene ambiguous. Deletions cut 0 bases from V and 2 bases from J, with 8 bases between. The CDR3 is made up of 14 amino acids. Germline CDR1 is LGHNA and CDR2 is YNFKEQ. The CDR3 DNA follows: TGTGCCAGCAGCCAAGAGATGGTGGCCTACGAGCAGTACTTC. Residues: CASSQEMVAYEQYF.

Comments on this clonotype: This may stem from a read error, because a much larger clone lies one nucleotide away. V is TRBV19 and J is TRBJ2-2, with D maybe TRBD2 (6 bases). Germline CDR1 and CDR2: LNHDA and SQIVND (reference sequence). The CDR3 spans 15 residues. The CDR3 nucleotides read TGTGCCAGTAATATAGTGGCGGGGCACACCGGGGAGCTGTTTTTT. Protein: CASNIVAGHTGELFF.

This chain links TRBV11-2 with TRBJ2-3, with TRBD2 matching 12 bases. CDR3 length: 18 amino acids. The trim removed 1 base at V and 0 bases at J, leaving 5 bases unmatched. From germline, CDR1 is SGHAT and CDR2 FQNNGV. The CDR3, as DNA: TGTGCCAGCAGCTTAGGGCTAGCGGGAGGGACCAGCACAGATACGCAGTATTTT. Translated, it gives CASSLGLAGGTSTDTQYF.

The genes are TRBV3-1 and TRBJ1-6, with D possibly TRBD1 on 5 matching bases. This CDR3 comprises 18 residues. Per germline, CDR1 LGHDT and CDR2 YNNKEL (reference sequence). V was shortened by 2 bases and J by 7 bases, with 21 bases between the two germline ends. CDR3 in amino acids: CASSQPPIGARGNSPLHF. For the CDR3, the DNA is TGTGCCAGCAGCCAACCTCCCATCGGGGCACGGGGAAATTCACCCCTCCACTTT.

The CDR3 here is CASSENTLGGAPGDTQYF. The CDR3 DNA follows: TGTGCCAGCAGTGAAAACACCTTAGGGGGAGCGCCGGGAGATACGCAGTATTTT. The chain uses TRBV25-1 and TRBJ2-3; D might be TRBD1 (6 bases). This CDR3 spans 18 amino acids. From germline, CDR1 is MGHDK and CDR2 SYGVNS. V was clipped by 2 bases and J by 5 bases, with 23 bases between them.

The V gene is TRBV28, the J gene TRBJ2-1, with 7 bases aligning to TRBD2. After removal of 6 bases from V and 15 bases from J, the junction contained 23 bases not matched to a gene. Germline V gives CDR1 MDHEN, CDR2 SYDVKM. The CDR3 consists of 16 residues. CDR3 sequence reads: CASSPPQRDGLAPGFF. CDR3 coding DNA: TGTGCCAGCAGCCCCCCCCAGCGGGACGGGTTAGCCCCAGGGTTCTTC. Variable domain in full (rest from reference TRBV28 and TRBJ2-1): DVKVTQSSRYLVKRTGEKVFLECVQDMDHENMFWYRQDPGLGLRLIYFSYDVKMKEKGDIPEGYSVSREKKERFSLILESASTNQTSMYLCASSPPQRDGLAPGFFGPGTRLTVL.

This clonotype has a count of ten or more. The V call is TRBV29-1, the J call TRBJ2-2, with TRBD1 matching over 7 bases. The CDR3 spans 14 residues. Per the germline V gene, CDR1 is SQVTM and CDR2 is ANQGSEA. The V and J ends lost 3 bases and 4 bases, in that order; junction bases with no gene match: 5. CDR3 sequence: CSVEAGGSTGELFF. CDR3 nucleotides: TGCAGCGTTGAGGCAGGGGGTAGCACCGGGGAGCTGTTTTTT.

This clonotype was seen ten or more times. The V gene is TRBV19, the J gene TRBJ2-5; D is possibly TRBD2 (5 bases). This CDR3 has 13 residues. Per the germline V gene, CDR1 is LNHDA and CDR2 is SQIVND (reference sequence). V lost 5 bases and J 9 bases, leaving 16 bases between the germline ends. This chain's CDR3 is CASSLNSERAQYF. The CDR3 nucleotides read TGTGCCAGTAGTTTGAACTCGGAGAGGGCCCAGTACTTC.

This chain connects TRBV11-2 to TRBJ1-1, with D possibly matching TRBD1 (6 bases). Trimming removed 0 bases at V and 4 bases at J, with 15 bases between. This CDR3 has 16 amino acids. CDR1 and CDR2 (germline): SGHAT, FQNNGV. This CDR3 reads CASSLDVSGVSTEAFF. The CDR3 DNA is TGTGCCAGCAGCTTAGATGTGTCAGGGGTTAGCACTGAAGCTTTCTTT.